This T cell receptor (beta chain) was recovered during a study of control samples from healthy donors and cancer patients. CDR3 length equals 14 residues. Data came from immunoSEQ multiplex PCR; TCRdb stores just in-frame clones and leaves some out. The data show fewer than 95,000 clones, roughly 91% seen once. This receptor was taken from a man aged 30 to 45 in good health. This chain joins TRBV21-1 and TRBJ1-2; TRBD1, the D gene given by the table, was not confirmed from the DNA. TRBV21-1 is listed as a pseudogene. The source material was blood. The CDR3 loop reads CASSKIRGPYGYTF. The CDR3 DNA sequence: TGTGCCAGCAGCAAAATAAGGGGCCCTTATGGCTACACCTTC.